The T cell receptor beta chain under discussion was sequenced for a study of CD8 T cells in ankylosing spondylitis. General study findings and limits: Disease-linked clones bore a CD8+ phenotype and were relatively rare in peripheral blood. Matched ankylosing spondylitis synovial fluid reportedly showed significant enrichment of disease-linked clones. Both synovial fluid and blood in reactive arthritis had previously been reported to carry some motif variants. Seemingly distinctive of ankylosing spondylitis blood was a TCR beta motif formed by eight highly homologous variants.

It was by quantitative 5'-RACE with molecular barcodes that TCR beta libraries were made. TCRdb processed the 5' RACE reads anew with MiXCR; each CDR3 protein has one entry. Of 470,000 or so distinct CDR3 sequences in the sample, roughly a quarter were seen once. About this clonotype: Its antigen is not known.

The CDR3 is 15 amino acids. Looked up from germline, CDR1 is SGHRS and CDR2 is YFSETQ. With 0 bases removed from V and 4 bases from J, the gap between germline ends came to 11 bases. V is TRBV5-1 and J is TRBJ1-3; D remains ambiguous. This clonotype was sampled from a male donor with ankylosing spondylitis. Sequencing input: blood, either unsorted or a sorted T cell fraction (not recorded which). The CDR3, as DNA: TGCGCCAGCAGCTTGGAAGAGGGATACGGAAACACCATATATTTT. The encoded protein is CASSLEEGYGNTIYF.